These T cell receptor beta chains were read from a single sample in a study of vaccination effects on CD4 cells after COVID-19. These receptors' antigens are unknown. TCRdb keeps only in-frame clones here, not all; method: immunoSEQ multiplex PCR. Of more than 40,000 clones in the sample, roughly 76% were seen once. This sample comprised CD4+ T cells from PBMCs cultured without peptide, obtained before COVID-19 vaccination. These receptor sequences come from a human donor who had a prior SARS-CoV-2 infection. Each CDR3 is given with its conserved first and last residue. A D gene is named only where the DNA matches it firmly. Where a row states a size, it is once, few, many or the class of an expanded clone; other rows omit it.

>TRBV28|TRBJ1-4|NA|TRBD1
TGTGCCAGCTCTCTAAGACAGGGGATGGCGGCAACTAATGAAAAACTGTTTTTT
CASSLRQGMAATNEKLFF
>TRBV27|TRBJ2-3|NA|NA
TGTGCCAGCAGACTCGGTAGACTTGATACGCAGTATTTT
CASRLGRLDTQYF
>TRBV9|TRBJ2-5|NA|TRBD1
TGTGCCAGCAGCGTCGCCGGGACAGGGGAAGAGACCCAGTACTTC
CASSVAGTGEETQYF
>TRBV7-3|TRBJ1-6|NA|NA
TGTGCCAGCAGCTTCGCAGGGCTCGGGAATTCACCCCTCCACTTT
CASSFAGLGNSPLHF
>TRBV2|TRBJ2-7|NA|NA
TGTGCCAGCAGTGGGGGGTACTCCTACGAGCAGTACTTC
CASSGGYSYEQYF
>TRBV28|TRBJ2-3|NA|NA
TGTGCCAGCAGCGCCGTTAGGGGCGGCACAGATACGCAGTATTTT
CASSAVRGGTDTQYF
>TRBV4-1|TRBJ2-5|few|TRBD1
TGCGCCAGCAGCCAAGATCGGACAGGGGGAGTGTGGGAGACCCAGTACTTC
CASSQDRTGGVWETQYF
>TRBV6-2/TRBV6-3|TRBJ2-7|NA|TRBD1
TGTGCCAGCAGTTACTCGAGCCGGGACAGCTCCTACGAGCAGTACTTC
CASSYSSRDSSYEQYF
>TRBV7-9|TRBJ1-2|NA|NA
TGTGCCAGCAGCTTAATGGAACACGGCTACACCTTC
CASSLMEHGYTF
>TRBV6-5|TRBJ2-5|few|NA
TGTGCCAGCCGACCGGATGGAGGCGAAGAGACCCAGTACTTC
CASRPDGGEETQYF
>TRBV6-2/TRBV6-3|TRBJ2-7|once|NA
TGTGCCAGCAGTCGCGACCAAGCGCGACGAAATCCCTACGAGCAGTACTTC
CASSRDQARRNPYEQYF
>TRBV2|TRBJ1-5|NA|TRBD1
TGTGCCAGCAGCGCCACGACAGGGGATAGCAATCAGCCCCAGCATTTT
CASSATTGDSNQPQHF
>TRBV18|TRBJ2-5|once|NA
TGTGCCAGCTCACCACTTCCGTACCAAGAGACCCAGTACTTC
CASSPLPYQETQYF
>TRBV6-6|TRBJ1-4|once|NA
TGTGCCAGCAGTTACTCGAATTTTAATGAAAAACTGTTTTTT
CASSYSNFNEKLFF
>TRBV6-5|TRBJ1-4|NA|NA
TGTGCCAGCAGTTACAGAACTTATGAAAAACTGTTTTTT
CASSYRTYEKLFF
>TRBV7-2|TRBJ2-7|NA|TRBD1
TGTGCCAGCAGCTCCCAACCGGGACAGTCCTACGAGCAGTACTTC
CASSSQPGQSYEQYF
>TRBV9|TRBJ2-2|NA|NA
TGTGCCAGCACCATAAGTACTAACCTCGCGAACACCGGGGAGCTGTTTTTT
CASTISTNLANTGELFF
>TRBV6-5|TRBJ1-4|NA|TRBD1
TGTGCCAGCAGTCCGGGACAGGGCGGAACTAAACTGTTTTTT
CASSPGQGGTKLFF
>TRBV28|TRBJ2-1|few|TRBD2
TGTGCCAGCAGTTTAACTAGCGGGAGTACTACTGAGCAGTTCTTC
CASSLTSGSTTEQFF
>TRBV7-8|TRBJ2-3|NA|NA
TGTGCCAGCAGCACCCTCGATCGGGGAAGTTGGTTTGTAGATACGCAGTATTTT
CASSTLDRGSWFVDTQYF
>TRBV2|TRBJ2-1|NA|TRBD2
TGTGCCAGCAGTACTAGCGGGGGGCCGGCGTTCTTC
CASSTSGGPAFF
>TRBV6-5|TRBJ2-3|NA|TRBD2
TGTGCCAGCAGGGTAGCGGGGGGAACAGATACGCAGTATTTT
CASRVAGGTDTQYF
>TRBV9|TRBJ2-2|NA|TRBD1
TGTGCCAGCACCGACAGGGAAGAGAGCGGGGAGCTGTTTTTT
CASTDREESGELFF
>TRBV5-5|TRBJ2-3|NA|NA
TGTGCCAGCAGGTTCTTCTGGGTGGGTAACACAGATACGCAGTATTTT
CASRFFWVGNTDTQYF
>TRBV24-1|TRBJ2-7|NA|TRBD1
TGTGCCACCAGCCGGGACAGCTCCTACGAGCAGTACTTC
CATSRDSSYEQYF
>TRBV15|TRBJ2-4|NA|NA
TGTGCCACCAGCAGTCCCGGGCCTCGGGACATTCAGTACTTC
CATSSPGPRDIQYF
>TRBV6-5|TRBJ2-1|NA|NA
TGTGCCAGCAGAGGCAGACAGTACAATGAGCAGTTCTTC
CASRGRQYNEQFF
>TRBV7-8|TRBJ1-3|NA|NA
TGTGCCAGCAGCCCGGCCCTCTCTGGAAACACCATATATTTT
CASSPALSGNTIYF
>TRBV19|TRBJ1-4|NA|NA
TGTGCCAGTAGTATTGCTTCGGTAGAAAAACTGTTTTTT
CASSIASVEKLFF
>TRBV2|TRBJ2-2|NA|NA
TGTGCCAGCATGACTAACAGTGACACCGGGGAGCTGTTTTTT
CASMTNSDTGELFF
>TRBV19|TRBJ2-1|NA|NA
TGTGCCAGTAGTAAGCAAGTAAATGAGCAGTTCTTC
CASSKQVNEQFF
>TRBV4-1|TRBJ2-4|NA|NA
TGCGCCAGCAGCCAAGATCCGTTTTCACTAGCCAAAAACATTCAGTACTTC
CASSQDPFSLAKNIQYF
>TRBV5-1|TRBJ2-3|NA|NA
TGCGCCAGCAGCTTGGAGGGGGGCTCAGATACGCAGTATTTT
CASSLEGGSDTQYF
>TRBV12-3/TRBV12-4|TRBJ2-2|NA|NA
TGTGCCAGCACCCAGGGACCCACCGGGGAGCTGTTTTTT
CASTQGPTGELFF
>TRBV5-1|TRBJ2-1|NA|TRBD1
TGCGCCAGCAGTTCCGGGACAGGGGGCTCCTACAATGAGCAGTTCTTC
CASSSGTGGSYNEQFF
>TRBV7-9|TRBJ2-3|NA|TRBD2
TGTGCCAGCACCTATGGCGGGGGGACGGCAGATACGCAGTATTTT
CASTYGGGTADTQYF
>TRBV30|TRBJ2-3|NA|NA
TGTGCCTGGAGAACTACCAGCACAGATACGCAGTATTTT
CAWRTTSTDTQYF
>TRBV10-2|TRBJ2-1|NA|TRBD2
TGCGCCAGCAGTGAGCTAAAGACTAGCGGGAGGGGAAATGAGCAGTTCTTC
CASSELKTSGRGNEQFF
>TRBV4-2|TRBJ2-7|NA|NA
TGTGCCAGCAGCCATGGGGGTCCCGGACTGCGGGAGCAGTACTTC
CASSHGGPGLREQYF
>TRBV11-1|TRBJ2-6|NA|NA
TGTGCCAGCAGCGTAAGAGTAGGGAATGGGGCCAACGTCCTGACTTTC
CASSVRVGNGANVLTF
>TRBV3-1/TRBV3-2|TRBJ2-2|NA|NA
TGTGCCAGCAGCCAAGAAGGAAGGGGGTCCGGGGAGCTGTTTTTT
CASSQEGRGSGELFF
>TRBV3-1/TRBV3-2|TRBJ2-3|few|TRBD2
TGTGCCAGCAGCCTCGGACTAGCGCATATGCGAACAGATACGCAGTATTTT
CASSLGLAHMRTDTQYF
>TRBV24-1|TRBJ2-3|NA|NA
TGTGCCACCAGTGATTTGACGTCGGGACGCACAGATACGCAGTATTTT
CATSDLTSGRTDTQYF
>TRBV6-2/TRBV6-3|TRBJ2-3|NA|NA
TGTGCCAGCAGCCCTTACTCTAGCGTGGGCTTGACAGATACGCAGTATTTT
CASSPYSSVGLTDTQYF
>TRBV28|TRBJ2-5|NA|NA
TGTGCCAGCAGTTTGGGAGGAAAAGAGACCCAGTACTTC
CASSLGGKETQYF
>TRBV29-1|TRBJ2-3|NA|NA
TGCAGCGTTGACAGGGGTACAGATACGCAGTATTTT
CSVDRGTDTQYF
>TRBV30|TRBJ1-1|NA|TRBD1
TGTGCCTGGAGTGTATACGACAGGGAGAACACTGAAGCTTTCTTT
CAWSVYDRENTEAFF
>TRBV15|TRBJ2-3|NA|TRBD2
TGTGCCACCAGCAGAGATCGGCGGGAGATAACAGATACGCAGTATTTT
CATSRDRREITDTQYF
>TRBV6-5|TRBJ2-2|NA|NA
TGTGCCAGCAGTTCCTTAGGGGCAGGGAACACCGGGGAGCTGTTTTTT
CASSSLGAGNTGELFF
>TRBV23-1|TRBJ2-2|NA|TRBD2
TGCGCCAGCATCCTGGGAGGCGGGAGGGCCGTCGGGGAGCTGTTTTTT
CASILGGGRAVGELFF
>TRBV10-3|TRBJ2-1|NA|TRBD2
TGTGCCATCAGTGGAGCACAAGCGGGGCCGCACAATGAGCAGTTCTTC
CAISGAQAGPHNEQFF
>TRBV5-1|TRBJ2-2|NA|NA
TGCGCCAGCAGCTTGGTTCCGGGGAACACCGGGGAGCTGTTTTTT
CASSLVPGNTGELFF
>TRBV6-1|TRBJ2-7|NA|TRBD1
TGTGCCAGCAGTGAAGCAGGGGACAGAGGGAATACGAGGCAGTACTTC
CASSEAGDRGNTRQYF
>TRBV7-7|TRBJ1-1|medium-sized|NA
TGTGCTAGCAGCCAACAGGCCGGGACTGAAGCTTTCTTT
CASSQQAGTEAFF
>TRBV18|TRBJ1-4|NA|TRBD1
TGTGCCAGCTCACCAGGCTGGGGACAGGGAGGGAAACTGTTTTTT
CASSPGWGQGGKLFF
>TRBV6-5|TRBJ2-7|NA|NA
TGTGCCAGCAGGGTAAAACCTCGCTCCTACGAGCAGTACTTC
CASRVKPRSYEQYF
>TRBV5-1|TRBJ2-7|NA|NA
TGCGCCAGCAGCTTGACCGCTCCCTACGAAGGGCAGTACTTC
CASSLTAPYEGQYF
>TRBV19|TRBJ2-1|NA|NA
TGTGCCAGTAGTATATTGCGCGGGAATGAGCAGTTCTTC
CASSILRGNEQFF
>TRBV12-5|TRBJ2-5|NA|TRBD2
TGTGCTAGTGGTTTGAGGCTAGCGGGACCAGAGACCCAGTACTTC
CASGLRLAGPETQYF
>TRBV7-3|TRBJ2-1|few|TRBD2
TGTGCCAGCAGCAACCCGGGACTAGCGGGAGAGGGGCAGTTCTTC
CASSNPGLAGEGQFF